A single T cell receptor (beta chain) is shown here with its context. Its target antigen remains unknown. No qualities accompany the bases; no much larger clone lies one base away. The sample is drawn from a study of STAT5B mutations in CD4+ large granular lymphocyte leukemia (dated by TCRdb to between 2021 and 2023). Looking at the study overall: Among healthy controls, the CDR3 'QG' motif was associated with a particular HLA allele. The TCRbeta repertoires of CD4+ T-cell large granular lymphocyte leukemia patients were compared with the TCRbeta repertoires of healthy blood donors. Flow cytometry on FACSCanto II or FACSVerse confirmed that purified fractions exceeded 95% purity among lymphocytes.

What the research found in general, with its limitations: The data were not HLA-matched, and the relatively small sample size could explain the higher clonality seen in CD4+ compared with CD8+ T-LGLL. Main leukemic clonotypes were private to each patient, although over 20% of the main leukemic clonotypes were found at low frequency in the non-leukemic repertoires of other patients. Compared with healthy CD4+ repertoires, CD4-sorted patient repertoires appeared more clonal, and this difference remained even after the putative leukemic clones were removed. TRBV06-family usage was enriched among the top patient clones (8/27) compared with healthy controls (2/35).

Via the germline V gene, CDR1 is SQVTM and CDR2 ANQGSEA. V has 7 bases trimmed and J has 2 bases trimmed; junction bases matching no gene number 15. The CDR3 runs 18 residues from the cysteine to the phenylalanine. The kept DNA is CDR3 alone, 54 bases in frame from the first base. The healthy control group was made up of fewer than 40 blood donors, and the Finnish Red Cross blood service supplied their buffy coats. All TCR-sequenced material derived from peripheral blood: patient blood samples and healthy donor buffy coats. Peripheral blood mononuclear cells were isolated by Ficoll-Hypaque gradient centrifugation. For the healthy controls, CD4+ cells were obtained from buffy coats by magnetic purification. Genomic DNA was extracted with the Gentra Puregene Cell and Tissue kit and quantified on a Qubit 2.0 fluorometer. The immunoSEQ assay at survey resolution was used to sequence TCRbeta rearrangements from genomic DNA. The original pipeline was this. In the TCR sequencing data, the lowest productive clonotype frequency that could be detected was 2.59 x 10-5. Only productive TCRbeta rearrangements, defined as complete and in-frame sequences, were included in the analyses. Sample clonality was computed as Simpson clonality in the immunoSEQ Analyzer version 3.0. Clones were binned by frequency as very rare, small, medium, large (1-20%) or hyperexpanded (>20%). Generation probabilities were estimated with OLGA 1.2.3, V-gene circos plots were generated with VDJtools, specificities were searched for in VDJdb, and CDR3 motifs were identified with GLIPH. TCRdb took over this immuneACCESS table, retaining in-frame rearrangements with V and J assigned. Such tables are incomplete; in checked studies, under half of the missing clones stem from an unresolved V gene, and the remainder is unexplained. That table gives V, J and clone size, and the DNA gave D and trimming. The sample table records 30,000 to 40,000 clones; about 80% of these occur just once. Roughly 7.7% of the sample belongs to the ten largest clones.

The sequence is built from TRBV29-1 and TRBJ2-3; 13 junctional bases match TRBD2. This receptor was taken from a human donor in good health. The specimen sequenced was CD4+ T cells from blood buffy coats. In nucleotide form, the sequence is TGCAGCGCCCGAGCGATACCGGGACTAGCGGGGTACACAGATACGCAGTATTTT. Its protein product is CSARAIPGLAGYTDTQYF.